The 31 T cell receptor beta chains below all came from one sample that was sequenced in a study of blood T cell repertoires in COVID-19. Assay: immunoSEQ multiplex PCR; the TCRdb copy retains only in-frame clones and omits some. The sample carries some 54,000 clones, about 91% recorded once. Sequenced material: peripheral blood. The origin of the receptors is a man in his 60s with acute or convalescent COVID-19.

The rearrangement joins TRBV4-2 to TRBJ1-5, with 11 bases lining up with TRBD1. Germline values: CDR1 LGHNA, CDR2 YNFKEQ. With V trimmed by 3 bases and J by 7 bases, 17 bases remained unmatched. The CDR3 spans 19 residues. CDR3 loop: CASSQERWAWDRGEQPQHF. CDR3 nucleotides: TGTGCCAGCAGCCAGGAGCGTTGGGCCTGGGACAGGGGGGAACAGCCCCAGCATTTT.

The chain recombines TRBV6-1 with TRBJ1-1; the match to TRBD1 covers 9 bases. The germline CDR1 and CDR2 sequences are MNHNS and SASEGT. Germline trimming cut 4 bases from V and 0 bases from J; bases unmatched to any gene: 9. The CDR3 is 17 residues long. The CDR3 nucleotides are TGTGCCAGCAGTGGGGACAGGGCCATGCGAATGAACACTGAAGCTTTCTTT. It translates to CASSGDRAMRMNTEAFF.

The chain links TRBV15 to TRBJ2-1, with a possible D match to TRBD1 (7 bases). V was cut by 6 bases and J by 8 bases, with 14 bases left in between. Looked up from germline, CDR1 is LNHNV and CDR2 is YYDKDF (reference sequence). The CDR3 sequence is 13 residues long. CDR3 in amino acids: CATSNRGLDEQFF. In DNA form, the CDR3 reads TGTGCCACCAGTAACAGGGGACTTGATGAGCAGTTCTTC.

The CDR3 DNA reads as TGTGCCAGCTCACAACGGACAGGGGAGTTGGGTGAGCAGTACTTC. Translated, it gives CASSQRTGELGEQYF. The J gene is TRBJ2-7, the V gene TRBV18; TRBD1 matches 9 bases. Per the germline V gene, CDR1 is KGHSH and CDR2 is LQKENI. V trimming: 4 bases; J trimming: 7 bases; junction bases outside the gene matches: 11. This CDR3 is 15 amino acids long.

CDR3 region: CASSSRTGTHRDTQYF. Here the CDR3 DNA reads TGTGCCAGCAGCTCCCGGACAGGGACACACAGGGATACGCAGTATTTT. V usage is TRBV11-3 and J usage is TRBJ2-3; 8 bases are a match to TRBD1. The germline V gene encodes CDR1 SGHNT and CDR2 YENEEA. V lost 4 bases to trimming and J lost 6 bases; unmatched junction nucleotides: 12. The CDR3 has 16 amino acids.

This clone is a singleton in its sample. The J gene is TRBJ1-5, the V gene TRBV28; D unclear. Per the germline V gene, CDR1 is MDHEN and CDR2 is SYDVKM. Trimming removed 4 bases from V and 0 bases from J, with 7 bases in between. This CDR3 region has 14 residues. CDR3 nucleotide sequence: TGTGCCAGCAGTTCCACAGATAGCAATCAGCCCCAGCATTTT. This sequence encodes CASSSTDSNQPQHF.

There are a few counts of this clone. The J gene is TRBJ2-1, the V gene TRBV7-2; 10 bases map to TRBD2. Trimming cost V 5 bases and J 2 bases; bases outside gene matches: 3. The CDR3 covers 15 residues. CDR1 and CDR2 (germline): SGHTA, FQGNSA. CDR3 amino acids: CASSLLAGAYNEQFF. The CDR3 region has the DNA TGTGCCAGCAGCCTTCTAGCGGGAGCCTACAATGAGCAGTTCTTC. Combining the CDR3 with reference TRBV7-2 and TRBJ2-1 gives the whole variable domain GAGVSQSPSNKVTEKGKDVELRCDPISGHTALYWYRQSLGQGLEFLIYFQGNSAPDKSGLPSDRFSAERTGGSVSTLTIQRTQQEDSAVYLCASSLLAGAYNEQFFGPGTRLTVL.

CDR3 sequence reads: CASSPRGGLNTEAFF. The CDR3 DNA reads as TGCGCCAGCAGCCCCCGGGGGGGGCTGAACACTGAAGCTTTCTTT. The chain employs TRBV5-1 and TRBJ1-1; weak D call: TRBD1 (6 bases). V was shortened by 4 bases and J by 0 bases, with 13 bases between the two germline ends. The CDR3 covers 15 residues. Germline loops: CDR1 SGHRS, CDR2 YFSETQ. Complete variable domain (other parts from reference TRBV5-1 and TRBJ1-1): KAGVTQTPRYLIKTRGQQVTLSCSPISGHRSVSWYQQTPGQGLQFLFEYFSETQRNKGNFPGRFSGRQFSNSRSEMNVSTLELGDSALYLCASSPRGGLNTEAFFGQGTRLTVV.

The chain couples TRBV20-1 to TRBJ1-5; 11 bases fit TRBD1. This CDR3 contains 16 residues. From germline, CDR1 is DFQATT and CDR2 SNEGSKA (reference sequence). Losses at the gene ends were 3 bases for V and 5 bases for J; bases not matched to a gene: 9. The CDR3 DNA reads as TGCAGTGCTAGTGCCCCGGGACAGGGGGTCTATCAGCCCCAGCATTTT. Protein sequence: CSASAPGQGVYQPQHF.

This chain uses TRBV18 with TRBJ2-1, with 15 bases aligning to TRBD2. Germline CDR1 and CDR2: KGHSH and LQKENI. The CDR3 spans 16 residues. The V gene end was trimmed by 3 bases and the J gene end by 7 bases; junction bases not matched to a gene: 4. The CDR3 DNA reads as TGTGCCAGCTCACCTTTCGGGACTAGCGGGAGGAATGAGCAGTTCTTC. Translated, it gives CASSPFGTSGRNEQFF.

This rearrangement joins TRBV7-2 to TRBJ1-3; no definite D call. The CDR3 is made up of 16 amino acids. The V and J ends lost 6 bases and 0 bases respectively, with 15 bases between them. Per the germline V gene, CDR1 is SGHTA and CDR2 is FQGNSA. Written as DNA, the CDR3 is TGTGCCAGCAGGCCCTTCATCCGCAGCTCTGGAAACACCATATATTTT. Residues: CASRPFIRSSGNTIYF.

V gene TRBV6-1 combines with J gene TRBJ1-5, with 10 bases matching TRBD1. The CDR3 contains 14 residues. With 1 base clipped from V and 11 bases from J, the junction kept 5 bases outside the gene matches. Germline CDR1 is MNHNS and CDR2 is SASEGT. This CDR3 is CASSEVRDRGSQHF. The CDR3 DNA is TGTGCCAGCAGTGAAGTCCGGGACAGGGGATCCCAGCATTTT.

The chain recombines TRBV7-9 with TRBJ1-6, with D maybe TRBD1 (6 bases). Germline V CDR1 and CDR2: SEHNR, FQNEAQ (reference sequence). Trimming cost V 2 bases and J 3 bases, with 14 bases left between them. The CDR3 length is 17 residues. The CDR3 coding sequence is TGTGCCAGCAGCTTAACTGGGGGCGCGGGCTATAATTCACCCCTCCACTTT. This sequence encodes CASSLTGGAGYNSPLHF.

The gene calls are TRBV19 and TRBJ2-1, with 8 bases fitting TRBD1. The CDR3 has 14 residues. The J segment lost 5 bases and the V segment lost 6 bases, leaving 6 bases of the junction unmatched. Germline CDR1 is LNHDA and CDR2 is SQIVND (reference sequence). CDR3 nucleotides: TGTGCCAGTAGGACAGACAGGGGCCACAATGAGCAGTTCTTC. This sequence encodes CASRTDRGHNEQFF.

The chain employs TRBV4-3 and TRBJ2-5; maybe TRBD2 (6 bases). Germline V CDR1 and CDR2: LGHNA, YSLEER. The CDR3 totals 14 residues. The V and J ends lost 0 bases and 7 bases respectively, with 12 bases between them. CDR3 amino acids: CASSQERVGGTQYF. The CDR3 coding sequence is TGCGCCAGCAGCCAAGAAAGGGTCGGGGGGACCCAGTACTTC.

CDR3 bases: TGTGCCAGCAGCTTTTCGGTACGGGGTGCGAATTCACCCCTCCACTTT. Encoded protein: CASSFSVRGANSPLHF. This chain uses TRBV5-8 with TRBJ1-6; D gene ambiguous. Per the germline V gene, CDR1 is SGHTS and CDR2 is YDEGEE. The CDR3 runs to 16 residues. The germline V and J ends were trimmed by 2 bases and 7 bases, with 16 bases remaining between them. The whole variable domain, remainder taken from reference TRBV5-8 and TRBJ1-6, is EAGVTQSPTHLIKTRGQQATLRCSPISGHTSVYWYQQALGLGLQFLLWYDEGEERNRGNFPPRFSGRQFPNYSSELNVNALELEDSALYLCASSFSVRGANSPLHFGNGTRLTVT.

CDR3 sequence (DNA): TGTGCCAGCAGCCCATATACGGGACAAACTAACTATGGCTACACCTTC. It translates to CASSPYTGQTNYGYTF. V gene TRBV7-2 combines with J gene TRBJ1-2, with D maybe TRBD1 (6 bases). Germline CDR1 is SGHTA and CDR2 is FQGNSA. This CDR3 contains 16 residues. Between the trimmed V and J ends, which lost 5 bases and 0 bases, there was a span of 16 bases.

This sequence joins TRBV4-2 and TRBJ2-7; 8 nucleotides match TRBD2. Trimming took 1 base from V and 0 from J; bases not matched to a gene: 2. Germline assignment: CDR1 LGHNA and CDR2 YNFKEQ. The CDR3 length is 15 residues. DNA for the CDR3: TGTGCCAGCAGCCAAGTGAGCGGGAGCTCCTACGAGCAGTACTTC. It codes for CASSQVSGSSYEQYF.

The chain employs TRBV14 and TRBJ2-3, with no clear D. V dropped 0 bases and J dropped 0 bases, with 7 bases sitting between them. The CDR3 runs to 15 residues. Germline V lookup: CDR1 SGHDN, CDR2 FVKESK. The CDR3 spells CASSQDRYSTDTQYF. CDR3 coding DNA: TGTGCCAGCAGCCAAGACAGATACAGCACAGATACGCAGTATTTT.

V and J are TRBV19 and TRBJ1-4; 7 bases agree with TRBD1. V was pared by 9 bases and J by 4 bases, with 8 bases of the junction left unmatched. This CDR3 region has 14 residues. Germline CDR1 reads LNHDA; CDR2 reads SQIVND (reference sequence). This CDR3 is CASRRGTVNEKLFF. CDR3 in DNA: TGTGCCAGCCGTCGGGGGACAGTTAATGAAAAACTGTTTTTT.

V and J are TRBV4-3 and TRBJ2-7; 7 bases match TRBD1. Trimming removed 2 bases from V and 3 bases from J; junction bases left unmatched: 10. CDR1 is LGHNA, CDR2 YSLEER, per germline. This CDR3 is built from 16 residues. The CDR3 loop reads CASSQPDRDPIYEQYF. The CDR3 DNA reads as TGCGCCAGCAGCCAACCCGACAGGGATCCCATCTACGAGCAGTACTTC.

This chain links TRBV30 with TRBJ2-7, with 10 bases identical to TRBD2. CDR1 GTSNPN and CDR2 SVGIG come from the germline V gene (reference sequence). The CDR3 length is 15 residues. The V and J ends lost 5 bases and 3 bases, in that order; junction bases with no gene match: 10. CDR3 region: CAWDRGLAEFYEQYF. CDR3 DNA: TGTGCCTGGGACCGAGGACTAGCGGAGTTCTACGAGCAGTACTTC. The full variable domain, its missing parts supplied by reference TRBV30 and TRBJ2-7, is SQTIHQWPATLVQPVGSPLSLECTVEGTSNPNLYWYRQAAGRGLQLLFYSVGIGQISSEVPQNLSASRPQDRQFILSSKKLLLSDSGFYLCAWDRGLAEFYEQYFGPGTRLTVT.

The rearrangement uses TRBV19 and TRBJ2-7; TRBD2 matches at 14 bases. Trimming removed 5 bases from V and 6 bases from J; junction bases left unmatched: 0. This CDR3 comprises 13 residues. Germline loops: CDR1 LNHDA, CDR2 SQIVND (reference sequence). The CDR3 DNA reads as TGTGCCAGTAGTGGACTAGCGGGAGGCGAGCAGTACTTC. Translation: CASSGLAGGEQYF.

The rearrangement uses TRBV19 and TRBJ1-6; tentative D call: TRBD1 (5 bases). The ends were cut back, 8 bases at V and 7 bases at J, with 15 bases in the middle. Germline CDR1 LNHDA, CDR2 SQIVND (reference sequence). The length of the CDR3 is 14 residues. For the CDR3, the DNA is TGTGCCAGTGGAGGGGACGAGGGAAATTCACCCCTCCACTTT. This translates into CASGGDEGNSPLHF.

J is TRBJ2-7 and V is TRBV5-5, with D maybe TRBD1 (6 bases). V was cut by 1 base and J by 3 bases, with 14 bases left in between. The CDR3 contains 15 residues. Germline loops: CDR1 SGHKS, CDR2 YYEKEE (reference sequence). Here the CDR3 reads CASSLLAGVFYEQYF. The CDR3 nucleotides read TGTGCCAGCAGCTTGTTGGCAGGGGTATTCTACGAGCAGTACTTC.

The chain employs TRBV18 and TRBJ2-2, with D tentatively TRBD2 (5 bases). The V end was cut by 3 bases, the J end by 6 bases, with 20 bases between. This CDR3 is built from 17 residues. Germline values: CDR1 KGHSH, CDR2 LQKENI. CDR3 residues: CASSPRVSTVLSGELFF. The CDR3 DNA reads as TGTGCCAGCTCACCGAGGGTATCGACCGTCCTTTCCGGGGAGCTGTTTTTT.

The chain links TRBV19 to TRBJ2-1; possible D gene TRBD1, 5 bases. The germline CDR1 and CDR2 sequences are LNHDA and SQIVND (reference sequence). This CDR3 has 13 amino acids. V was clipped by 5 bases and J by 6 bases, with 11 bases between them. DNA for the CDR3: TGTGCCAGTAGTGACAGAGGAGTCAATGAGCAGTTCTTC. As protein: CASSDRGVNEQFF.

V usage is TRBV4-2 and J usage is TRBJ1-2, with 12 bases aligning to TRBD1. Germline loops: CDR1 LGHNA, CDR2 YNFKEQ. This CDR3 comprises 18 residues. The junction had 10 bases not matched to a gene; V was cut back by 1 base and J by 4 bases. CDR3 in amino acids: CASSQAGTGGEFGYGYTF. In DNA, the CDR3 is TGTGCCAGCAGCCAAGCCGGGACAGGGGGCGAATTTGGCTATGGCTACACCTTC.

The chain links TRBV7-3 to TRBJ1-1; perhaps TRBD1 as D (5 bases). Germline values: CDR1 SGHTA, CDR2 FQGTGA. The V and J ends lost 5 bases and 1 base respectively, with 8 bases between them. This CDR3 has 13 amino acids. CDR3: CASSPQGNTEAFF. The DNA of the CDR3 is TGTGCCAGCAGCCCTCAGGGGAACACTGAAGCTTTCTTT.

The chain links TRBV7-2 to TRBJ2-5; TRBD2 matches at 13 bases. This CDR3 region has 17 residues. V lost 5 bases and J lost 6; bases outside the gene matches: 12. Germline CDR1 is SGHTA and CDR2 is FQGNSA. As DNA, the CDR3 is TGTGCCAGCAGCCCAAACCCCGGGACTAGCGGGATTAAGACCCAGTACTTC. Protein product: CASSPNPGTSGIKTQYF.

The chain is built from TRBV5-1 and TRBJ2-1; 11 bases line up with TRBD2. The J segment lost 4 bases and the V segment lost 3 bases, leaving 6 bases of the junction unmatched. This CDR3 contains 16 residues. Germline loops: CDR1 SGHRS, CDR2 YFSETQ. CDR3 nucleotide sequence: TGCGCCAGCAGCTCGATAATAGCGGGAGGGTACAATGAGCAGTTCTTC. It is translated as CASSSIIAGGYNEQFF.